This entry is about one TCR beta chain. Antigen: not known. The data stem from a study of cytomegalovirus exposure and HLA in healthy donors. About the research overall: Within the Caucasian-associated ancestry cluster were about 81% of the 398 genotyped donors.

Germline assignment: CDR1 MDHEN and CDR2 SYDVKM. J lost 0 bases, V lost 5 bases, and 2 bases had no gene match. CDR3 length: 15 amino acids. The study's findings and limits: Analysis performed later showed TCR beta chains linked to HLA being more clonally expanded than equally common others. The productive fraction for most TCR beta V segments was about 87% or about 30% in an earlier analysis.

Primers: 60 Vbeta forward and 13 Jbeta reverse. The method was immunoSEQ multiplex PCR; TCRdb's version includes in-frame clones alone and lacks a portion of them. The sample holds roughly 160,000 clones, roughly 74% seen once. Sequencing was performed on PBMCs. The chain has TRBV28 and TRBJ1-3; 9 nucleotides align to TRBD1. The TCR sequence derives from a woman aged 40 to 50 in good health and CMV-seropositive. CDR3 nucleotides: TGTGCCAGCAGTGACAGGGGGAGCTCTGGAAACACCATATATTTT. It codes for CASSDRGSSGNTIYF.